Following are 20 T cell receptor beta chains from one sample sequenced in a study of cytomegalovirus exposure and HLA in healthy donors. PCR involved 60 Vbeta and 13 Jbeta primers. Clones were sequenced by immunoSEQ multiplex PCR, and TCRdb holds only the in-frame ones, with some missing. The table shows approximately 170,000 clones, with around 78% occurring only once. The sequenced sample consisted of PBMCs. The receptors derive from a female donor in good health and CMV-seronegative.

The chain uses TRBV19 and TRBJ2-5; possibly TRBD2 for D (6 bases). Trimming stripped 5 bases from V and 5 bases from J, with 12 bases between. This CDR3 has 13 amino acids. CDR1 is LNHDA, CDR2 SQIVND, per germline (reference sequence). This chain's CDR3 is CASSRGTRETQYF. The CDR3 nucleotides are TGTGCCAGTAGTCGGGGGACGAGGGAGACCCAGTACTTC.

V usage is TRBV5-8 and J usage is TRBJ1-2; D remains unclear. Germline CDR1 reads SGHTS; CDR2 reads YDEGEE. The CDR3 covers 13 residues. Trimming took off 10 bases at V and 3 bases at J, with 16 bases between the two ends. CDR3 bases: TGTGCCTTCAGCGGAATCTCTTACTATGGCTACACCTTC. This sequence encodes CAFSGISYYGYTF.

The J gene is TRBJ2-1, the V gene TRBV10-3, with 9 positions matching TRBD2. Germline trimming cut 4 bases from V and 8 bases from J; bases unmatched to any gene: 6. Germline CDR1 and CDR2: ENHRY and SYGVKD. There are 14 residues in the CDR3. The CDR3 bases are TGTGCCATCAGTGTAGCGGGAGTAGGTCATGAGCAGTTCTTC. It yields the protein CAISVAGVGHEQFF.

This clone was found a few times. Sequence at one end of the junction differs from germline and may be a read error. V and J are TRBV30 and TRBJ2-6, with 10 positions matching TRBD1. CDR1 GTSNPN and CDR2 SVGIG come from the germline V gene (reference sequence). This CDR3 is 16 amino acids long. This CDR3 is CAFGQGGSSGANGLTF. CDR3 bases: TGTGCCTTTGGACAGGGGGGAAGCTCTGGGGCCAACGGCCTGACTTTC.

The V call is TRBV5-1, the J call TRBJ2-7; 9 bases are a match to TRBD1. The V segment lost 4 bases and the J segment 6 bases; nucleotides outside the gene matches: 11. Germline V gene lookup returns CDR1 SGHRS and CDR2 YFSETQ. This CDR3 has 15 amino acids. CDR3 amino acids: CASSPAGTGRSEQYF. As DNA, the CDR3 is TGCGCCAGCAGCCCCGCCGGGACAGGGCGTTCCGAGCAGTACTTC.

This sequence joins TRBV5-1 and TRBJ2-7; the D is unclear. The CDR3 totals 13 residues. V lost 1 base and J 4 bases, leaving 9 bases between the germline ends. CDR1 is SGHRS, CDR2 YFSETQ, per germline. This chain's CDR3 is CASSLSPLYEQYF. The CDR3 DNA is TGCGCCAGCAGCTTGTCCCCGTTATACGAGCAGTACTTC.

V gene TRBV29-1 combines with J gene TRBJ2-5, with D possibly matching TRBD1 (6 bases). CDR3 size: 13 residues. Germline loops: CDR1 SQVTM, CDR2 ANQGSEA. The V end was cut by 4 bases, the J end by 5 bases, with 14 bases between. The DNA for the CDR3 is TGCAGCGTTGCAGTGGGGGCGGCGGAGACCCAGTACTTC. It translates to CSVAVGAAETQYF.

The genes are TRBV30 and TRBJ2-5; possible D gene TRBD2, 6 bases. The germline gives CDR1 GTSNPN, CDR2 SVGIG (reference sequence). The ends were cut back, 1 base at V and 2 bases at J, with 8 bases in the middle. This CDR3 contains 13 residues. The chain's CDR3 is CAWSGGIQETQYF. The CDR3 DNA reads TGTGCCTGGAGTGGCGGGATACAAGAGACCCAGTACTTC.

This clone showed up just a few times. The chain carries TRBV30 and TRBJ2-3; a weak D match, TRBD2 (6 bases). Trimming removed 8 bases from V and 1 base from J, with 16 bases in between. The CDR3 runs to 14 residues. Per germline, CDR1 GTSNPN and CDR2 SVGIG (reference sequence). CDR3 loop: CARVGGRCTDTQYF. The CDR3 nucleotides are TGTGCCCGGGTCGGGGGTCGGTGCACAGATACGCAGTATTTT.

V is TRBV7-2 and J is TRBJ1-2, with D unclear. V dropped 3 bases and J dropped 3 bases, with 20 bases sitting between them. The germline V gene encodes CDR1 SGHTA and CDR2 FQGNSA. The CDR3 contains 17 residues. In DNA, the CDR3 is TGTGCCAGCAGCTTTCGGATAGTTAAGTCGCGGGACTATGGCTACACCTTC. Translating gives CASSFRIVKSRDYGYTF.

CDR3 loop: CASITSRGETQYF. The DNA of the CDR3 is TGTGCCAGCATAACCTCACGCGGGGAGACCCAGTACTTC. The genes are TRBV6-1 and TRBJ2-5; tentatively, D is TRBD2 (5 bases). From germline, CDR1 is MNHNS and CDR2 SASEGT. V dropped 7 bases and J dropped 5 bases, with 14 bases sitting between them. This CDR3 comprises 13 residues.

The chain employs TRBV30 and TRBJ2-5; the D gene is possibly TRBD2 (7 bases). Germline V CDR1 and CDR2: GTSNPN, SVGIG (reference sequence). The length of the CDR3 is 16 residues. Between the trimmed V and J ends, which lost 0 bases and 1 base, there was a span of 15 bases. The CDR3 loop is CAWSVRGGWFQETQYF. The CDR3 nucleotides are TGTGCCTGGAGTGTAAGGGGGGGGTGGTTCCAAGAGACCCAGTACTTC. The full variable domain, its missing parts supplied by reference TRBV30 and TRBJ2-5, is SQTIHQWPATLVQPVGSPLSLECTVEGTSNPNLYWYRQAAGRGLQLLFYSVGIGQISSEVPQNLSASRPQDRQFILSSKKLLLSDSGFYLCAWSVRGGWFQETQYFGPGTRLLVL.

The chain is built from TRBV6-1 and TRBJ1-3; D call uncertain. The V end was cut by 5 bases, the J end by 4 bases, with 12 bases between. Germline CDR1 and CDR2: MNHNS and SASEGT. This CDR3 contains 14 residues. The CDR3 here is CASSPQDLGNTIYF. CDR3 in DNA: TGTGCCAGCAGTCCTCAGGATTTGGGAAACACCATATATTTT.

This rearrangement joins TRBV7-9 to TRBJ1-4, with 7 bases matching TRBD1. The V gene's germline CDR1 is SEHNR and CDR2 FQNEAQ (reference sequence). J lost 2 bases, V lost 0 bases, and 3 bases had no gene match. The CDR3 is 16 amino acids. The CDR3 is CASSLADRATNEKLFF. In DNA, the CDR3 is TGTGCCAGCAGCTTAGCAGACAGGGCCACTAATGAAAAACTGTTTTTT.

The V call is TRBV2, the J call TRBJ1-5; 8 nucleotides match TRBD1. CDR3 length equals 15 residues. Germline values: CDR1 SNHLY, CDR2 FYNNEI. Trimming removed 5 bases from V and 2 bases from J; junction bases left unmatched: 5. The CDR3: CASSIGQGGNQPQHF. The CDR3 bases are TGTGCCAGCAGTATCGGACAGGGAGGCAATCAGCCCCAGCATTTT.

This chain connects TRBV30 to TRBJ2-1; TRBD2 agrees at 12 bases. CDR1 is GTSNPN and CDR2 is SVGIG in the germline V gene (reference sequence). This CDR3 is 13 amino acids long. J gave up 10 bases and V 8 bases, and 9 bases lay outside the gene matches. CDR3 amino acids: CALLAGGGGEQFF. CDR3 nucleotides: TGTGCCCTTCTAGCGGGAGGGGGAGGAGAGCAGTTCTTC.

The chain uses TRBV7-9 and TRBJ2-5, with D maybe TRBD2 (5 bases). Germline CDR1 is SEHNR and CDR2 is FQNEAQ (reference sequence). This CDR3 has 13 amino acids. V was pared by 5 bases and J by 4 bases, with 11 bases between. CDR3 nucleotide sequence: TGTGCCAGCAGCCCCGAGGGCCGAGAGACCCAGTACTTC. Protein: CASSPEGRETQYF.

This sequence joins TRBV11-3 and TRBJ2-5; the match to TRBD1 covers 11 bases. CDR1 and CDR2 from the germline V gene are SGHNT and YENEEA. The CDR3 extends over 16 amino acids. The trim removed 5 bases at V and 1 base at J, leaving 6 bases unmatched. The CDR3 region is CASSPGDRGAQETQYF. As DNA, the CDR3 is TGTGCCAGCAGCCCGGGGGACAGGGGGGCCCAAGAGACCCAGTACTTC.

The rearrangement uses TRBV6-5 and TRBJ1-5, with a weak D call TRBD1 (5 bases). V lost 7 bases and J 6 bases, leaving 16 bases between the germline ends. Germline-derived CDR1 and CDR2 are MNHEY and SVGAGI. This CDR3 has 14 residues. DNA of the CDR3: TGTGCCAGCAAAGTGGGGCAGTTAAGTCAGCCCCAGCATTTT. Its protein is CASKVGQLSQPQHF.

This clone was observed a few times. V gene TRBV28 combines with J gene TRBJ1-2, with 7 bases identical to TRBD1. Germline CDR1 MDHEN, CDR2 SYDVKM. The CDR3 has 15 residues. The V segment lost 5 bases and the J segment 4 bases; nucleotides outside the gene matches: 10. CDR3 region: CASSPPPGTAYGYTF. The CDR3 coding sequence is TGTGCCAGCAGTCCTCCTCCCGGGACAGCCTATGGCTACACCTTC.